This T cell receptor beta chain was sequenced in a study of chemoradiotherapy in HPV16-positive cancers. Whole-study results and caveats: Functional assays defining HPV-specific T cells used only two HPV16-positive patients. In HPV16-positive patients, HPV-responsive T-cell expansion tracked better recurrence-free survival.

Some clones are missing from TCRdb's copy, which holds only in-frame ones; the method was immunoSEQ multiplex PCR. The table records approximately 12,000 clones, about 77% of them present only once. Concerning this clone: Antigen: not known.

Germline CDR1 SGHTA, CDR2 FQGNSA. With 3 bases clipped from V and 3 bases from J, the junction kept 3 bases outside the gene matches. This CDR3 comprises 15 residues. The chain uses TRBV7-2 and TRBJ2-1; 9 nucleotides align to TRBD1. This TCR derives from a human donor with HPV-associated anogenital cancer. The specimen was collected from a patient who underwent chemoradiotherapy. The CDR3 bases are TGTGCCAGCAGCTTCAGGACAGGGGACTACAATGAGCAGTTCTTC. Protein: CASSFRTGDYNEQFF.